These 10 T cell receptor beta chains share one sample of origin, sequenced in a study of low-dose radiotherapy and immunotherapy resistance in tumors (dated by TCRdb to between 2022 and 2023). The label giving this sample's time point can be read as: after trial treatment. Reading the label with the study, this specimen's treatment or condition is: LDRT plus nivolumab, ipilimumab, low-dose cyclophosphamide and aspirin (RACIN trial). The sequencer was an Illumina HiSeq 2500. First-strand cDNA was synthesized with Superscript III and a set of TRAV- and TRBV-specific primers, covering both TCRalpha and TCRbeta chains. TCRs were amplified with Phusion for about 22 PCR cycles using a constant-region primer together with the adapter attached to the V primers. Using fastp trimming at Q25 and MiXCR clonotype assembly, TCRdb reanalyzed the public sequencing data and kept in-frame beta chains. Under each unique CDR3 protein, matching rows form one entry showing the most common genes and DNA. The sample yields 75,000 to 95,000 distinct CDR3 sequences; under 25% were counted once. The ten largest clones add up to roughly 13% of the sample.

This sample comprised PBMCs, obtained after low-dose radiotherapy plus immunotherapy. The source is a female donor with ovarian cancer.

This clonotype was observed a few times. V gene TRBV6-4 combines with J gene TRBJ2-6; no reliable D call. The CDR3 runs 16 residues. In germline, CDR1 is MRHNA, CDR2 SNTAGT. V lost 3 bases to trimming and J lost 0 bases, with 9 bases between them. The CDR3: CASSEDPSSGANVLTF. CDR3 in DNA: TGTGCCAGCAGTGAGGACCCGTCCTCTGGGGCCAACGTCCTGACTTTC.

In nucleotides, the CDR3 is TGTGCCTGGACCCCCGGACAGCTCGACAATGAAAAACTGTTTTTT. Its translation is CAWTPGQLDNEKLFF. This sequence joins TRBV30 and TRBJ1-4; D might be TRBD1 (6 bases). This CDR3 has 15 amino acids. Germline-derived CDR1 and CDR2 are GTSNPN and SVGIG (reference sequence). V lost 4 bases and J 5 bases, leaving 17 bases between the germline ends.

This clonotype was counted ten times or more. CDR3 nucleotides: TGCGCCAGCAGCTCTCCCCCGGGGGGGATAACGGGTGAGCAGTTCTTC. Amino acids: CASSSPPGGITGEQFF. The rearrangement links TRBV5-1 to TRBJ2-1; 8 bases are a match to TRBD2. Germline V lookup: CDR1 SGHRS, CDR2 YFSETQ. This CDR3 has 16 amino acids. V lost 3 bases, J lost 9 bases, and 14 bases stayed unmatched.

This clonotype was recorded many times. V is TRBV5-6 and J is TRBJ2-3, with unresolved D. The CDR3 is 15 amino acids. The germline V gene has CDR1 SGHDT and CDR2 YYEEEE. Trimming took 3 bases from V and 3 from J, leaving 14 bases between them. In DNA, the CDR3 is TGTGCCAGCAGCTCTGCTGGCAGGCGGACAGATACGCAGTATTTT. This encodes CASSSAGRRTDTQYF. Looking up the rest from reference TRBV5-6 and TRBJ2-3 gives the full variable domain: DAGVTQSPTHLIKTRGQQVTLRCSPKSGHDTVSWYQQALGQGPQFIFQYYEEEERQRGNFPDRFSGHQFPNYSSELNVNALLLGDSALYLCASSSAGRRTDTQYFGPGTRLTVL.

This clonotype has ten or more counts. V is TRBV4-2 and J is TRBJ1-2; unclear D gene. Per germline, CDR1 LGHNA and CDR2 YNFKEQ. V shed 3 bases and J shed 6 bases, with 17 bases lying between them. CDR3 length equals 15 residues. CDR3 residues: CASSHVGIIENGYTF. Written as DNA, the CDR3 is TGTGCCAGCAGCCATGTTGGGATTATCGAGAATGGCTACACCTTC.

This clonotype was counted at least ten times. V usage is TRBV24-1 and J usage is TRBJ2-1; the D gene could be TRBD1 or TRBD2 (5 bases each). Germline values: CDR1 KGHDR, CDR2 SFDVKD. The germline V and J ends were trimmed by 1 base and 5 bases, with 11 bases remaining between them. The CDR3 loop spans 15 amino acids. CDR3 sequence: CATSDFKGSDNEQFF. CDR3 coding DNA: TGTGCCACCAGTGATTTTAAGGGGAGTGACAATGAGCAGTTCTTC.

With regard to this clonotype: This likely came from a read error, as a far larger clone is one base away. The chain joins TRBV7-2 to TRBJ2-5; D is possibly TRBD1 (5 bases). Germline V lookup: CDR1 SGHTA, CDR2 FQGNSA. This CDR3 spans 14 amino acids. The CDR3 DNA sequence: TGTGCCAGCAGCGCTGACAGAGAACGAGAGTCCCAGTACTTC. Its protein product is CASSADRERESQYF.

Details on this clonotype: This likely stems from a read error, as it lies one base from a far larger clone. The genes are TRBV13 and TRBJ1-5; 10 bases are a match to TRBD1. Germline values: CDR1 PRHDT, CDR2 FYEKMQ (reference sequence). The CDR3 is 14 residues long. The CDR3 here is CAGSMTGGYQPQHF. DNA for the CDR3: TGTGCCGGCAGTATGACAGGGGGCTATCAGCCCCAGCATTTT.

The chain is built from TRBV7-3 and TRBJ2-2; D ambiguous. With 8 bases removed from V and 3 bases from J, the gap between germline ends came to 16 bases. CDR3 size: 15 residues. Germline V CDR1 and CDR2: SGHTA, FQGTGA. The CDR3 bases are TGTGCCAGCGGATCAACAGCTTCTTACACCGGGGAGCTGTTTTTT. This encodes CASGSTASYTGELFF.

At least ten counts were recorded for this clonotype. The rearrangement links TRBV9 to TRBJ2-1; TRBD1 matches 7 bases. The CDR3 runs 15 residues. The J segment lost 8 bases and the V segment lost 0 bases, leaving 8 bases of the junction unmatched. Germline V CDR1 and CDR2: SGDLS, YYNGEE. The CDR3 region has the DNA TGTGCCAGCAGCGTAGGAAAAGGGGGCGGCCATGAGCAGTTCTTC. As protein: CASSVGKGGGHEQFF.